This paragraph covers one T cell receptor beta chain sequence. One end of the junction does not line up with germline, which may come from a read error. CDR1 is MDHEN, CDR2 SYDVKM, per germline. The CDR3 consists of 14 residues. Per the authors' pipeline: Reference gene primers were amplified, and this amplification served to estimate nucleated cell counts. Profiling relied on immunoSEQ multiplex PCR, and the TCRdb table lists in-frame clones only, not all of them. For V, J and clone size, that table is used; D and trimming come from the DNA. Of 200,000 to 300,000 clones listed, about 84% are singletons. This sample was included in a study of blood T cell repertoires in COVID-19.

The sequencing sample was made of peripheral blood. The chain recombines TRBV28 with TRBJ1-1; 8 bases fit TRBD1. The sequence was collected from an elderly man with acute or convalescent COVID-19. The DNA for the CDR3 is TGTGCCAGCAGGACCTCCGGACAGGGAATCGAATGGTGCTTT. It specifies CASRTSGQGIEWCF.